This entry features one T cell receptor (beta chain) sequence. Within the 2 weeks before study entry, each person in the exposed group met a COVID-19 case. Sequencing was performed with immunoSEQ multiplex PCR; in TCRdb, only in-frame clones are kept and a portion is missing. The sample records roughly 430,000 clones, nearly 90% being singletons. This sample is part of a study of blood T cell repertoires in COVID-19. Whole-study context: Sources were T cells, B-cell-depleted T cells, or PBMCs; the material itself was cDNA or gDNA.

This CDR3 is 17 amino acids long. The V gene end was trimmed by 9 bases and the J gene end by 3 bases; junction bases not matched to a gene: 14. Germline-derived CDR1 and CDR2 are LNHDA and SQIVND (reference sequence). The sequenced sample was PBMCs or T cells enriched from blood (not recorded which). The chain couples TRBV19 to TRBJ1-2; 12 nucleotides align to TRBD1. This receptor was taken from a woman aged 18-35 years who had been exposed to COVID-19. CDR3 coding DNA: TGTGCCAGCGTCCCTCGGGACAGGGGGCGCGGGGACTATGGCTACACCTTC. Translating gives CASVPRDRGRGDYGYTF.